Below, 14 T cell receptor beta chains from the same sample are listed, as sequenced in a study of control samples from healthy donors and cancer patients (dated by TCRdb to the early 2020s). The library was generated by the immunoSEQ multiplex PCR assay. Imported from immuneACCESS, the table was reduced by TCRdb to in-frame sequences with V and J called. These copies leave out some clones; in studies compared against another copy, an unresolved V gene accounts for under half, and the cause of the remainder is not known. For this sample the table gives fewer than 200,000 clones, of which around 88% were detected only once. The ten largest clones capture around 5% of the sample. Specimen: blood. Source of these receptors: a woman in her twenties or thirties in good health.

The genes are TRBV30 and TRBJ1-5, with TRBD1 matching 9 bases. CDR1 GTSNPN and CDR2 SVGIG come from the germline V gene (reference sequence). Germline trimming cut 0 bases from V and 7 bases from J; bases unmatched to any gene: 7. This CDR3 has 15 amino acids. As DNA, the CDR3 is TGTGCCTGGAGTGTACAGGGGGCGAATCGGCAGCCCCAGCATTTT. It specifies CAWSVQGANRQPQHF.

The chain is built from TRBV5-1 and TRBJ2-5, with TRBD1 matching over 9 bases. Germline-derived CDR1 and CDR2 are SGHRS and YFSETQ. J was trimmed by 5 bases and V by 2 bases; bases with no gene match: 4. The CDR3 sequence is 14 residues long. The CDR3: CASSLQGAQETQYF. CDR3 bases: TGCGCCAGCAGCTTACAGGGGGCGCAGGAGACCCAGTACTTC.

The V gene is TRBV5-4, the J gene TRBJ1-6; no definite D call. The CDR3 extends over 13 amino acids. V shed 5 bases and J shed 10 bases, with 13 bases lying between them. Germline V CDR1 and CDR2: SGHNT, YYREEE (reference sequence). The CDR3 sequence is CASRGAGSSPLHF. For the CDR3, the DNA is TGTGCCAGCAGGGGCGCGGGGAGCTCACCCCTCCACTTT.

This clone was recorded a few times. CDR3 in DNA: TGTGCCAGCAGCTTGGAGTGGGGGGCAGATACGCAGTATTTT. This encodes CASSLEWGADTQYF. The chain is built from TRBV5-5 and TRBJ2-3; a possible D gene is TRBD2 (6 bases). The V gene lost 0 bases and the J gene lost 4 bases, with 9 bases spanning the gap. Germline V gives CDR1 SGHKS, CDR2 YYEKEE (reference sequence). CDR3 length: 14 residues.

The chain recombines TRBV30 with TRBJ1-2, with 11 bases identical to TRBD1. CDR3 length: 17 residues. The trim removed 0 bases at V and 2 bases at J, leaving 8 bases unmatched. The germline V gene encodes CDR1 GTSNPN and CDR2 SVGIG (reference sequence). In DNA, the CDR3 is TGTGCCTGGAGTGTACCGGACAGGGGGCCCCCCAACTATGGCTACACCTTC. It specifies CAWSVPDRGPPNYGYTF.

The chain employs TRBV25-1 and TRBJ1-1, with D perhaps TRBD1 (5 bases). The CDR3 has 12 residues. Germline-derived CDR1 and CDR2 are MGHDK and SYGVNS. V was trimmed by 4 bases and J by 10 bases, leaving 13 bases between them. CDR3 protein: CASSGNGGRAFF. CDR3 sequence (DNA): TGTGCCAGCAGTGGAAATGGGGGGAGAGCTTTCTTT.

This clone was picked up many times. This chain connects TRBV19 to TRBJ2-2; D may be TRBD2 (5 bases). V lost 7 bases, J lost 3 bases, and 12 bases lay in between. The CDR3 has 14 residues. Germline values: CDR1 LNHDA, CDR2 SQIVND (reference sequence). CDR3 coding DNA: TGTGCCAGTATGTCCGGGGTTCACACCGGGGAGCTGTTTTTT. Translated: CASMSGVHTGELFF. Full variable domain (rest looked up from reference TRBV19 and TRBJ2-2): DGGITQSPKYLFRKEGQNVTLSCEQNLNHDAMYWYRQDPGQGLRLIYYSQIVNDFQKGDIAEGYSVSREKKESFPLTVTSAQKNPTAFYLCASMSGVHTGELFFGEGSRLTVL.

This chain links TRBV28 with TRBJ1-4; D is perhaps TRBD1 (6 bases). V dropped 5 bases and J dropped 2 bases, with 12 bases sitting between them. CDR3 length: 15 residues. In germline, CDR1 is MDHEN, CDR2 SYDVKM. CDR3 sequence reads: CASSSTGSTNEKLFF. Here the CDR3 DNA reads TGTGCCAGCAGTAGCACAGGGAGTACTAATGAAAAACTGTTTTTT.

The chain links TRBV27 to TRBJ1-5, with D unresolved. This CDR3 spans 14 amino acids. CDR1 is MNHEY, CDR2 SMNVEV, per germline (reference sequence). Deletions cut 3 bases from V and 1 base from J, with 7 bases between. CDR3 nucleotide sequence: TGTGCCAGCAGTTTGGGGAAGAGCAATCAGCCCCAGCATTTT. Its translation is CASSLGKSNQPQHF.

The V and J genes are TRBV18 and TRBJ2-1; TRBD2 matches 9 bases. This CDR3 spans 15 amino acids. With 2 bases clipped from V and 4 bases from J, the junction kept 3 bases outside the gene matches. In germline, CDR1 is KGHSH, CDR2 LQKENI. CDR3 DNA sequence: TGTGCCAGCTCACCAGTCCTAGCGGGGTACAATGAGCAGTTCTTC. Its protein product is CASSPVLAGYNEQFF.

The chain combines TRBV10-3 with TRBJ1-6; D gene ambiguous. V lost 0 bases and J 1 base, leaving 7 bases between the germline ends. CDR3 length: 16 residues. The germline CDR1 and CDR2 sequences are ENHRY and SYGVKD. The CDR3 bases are TGTGCCATCAGTGAGTCAGCAGGATCCTATAATTCACCCCTCCACTTT. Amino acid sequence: CAISESAGSYNSPLHF.

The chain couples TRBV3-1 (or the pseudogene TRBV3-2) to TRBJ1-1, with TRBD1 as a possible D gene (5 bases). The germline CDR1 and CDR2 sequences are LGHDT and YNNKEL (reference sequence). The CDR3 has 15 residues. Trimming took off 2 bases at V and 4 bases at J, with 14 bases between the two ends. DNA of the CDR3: TGTGCCAGCAGCCAAACACCTACAGGAGGCACTGAAGCTTTCTTT. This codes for CASSQTPTGGTEAFF.

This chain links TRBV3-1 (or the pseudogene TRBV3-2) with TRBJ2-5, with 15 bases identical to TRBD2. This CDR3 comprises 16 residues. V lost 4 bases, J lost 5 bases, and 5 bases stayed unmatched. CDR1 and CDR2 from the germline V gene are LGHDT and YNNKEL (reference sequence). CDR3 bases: TGTGCCAGCAGCCCTCCCGGGACTAGCGGGAGGGAGACCCAGTACTTC. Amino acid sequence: CASSPPGTSGRETQYF.

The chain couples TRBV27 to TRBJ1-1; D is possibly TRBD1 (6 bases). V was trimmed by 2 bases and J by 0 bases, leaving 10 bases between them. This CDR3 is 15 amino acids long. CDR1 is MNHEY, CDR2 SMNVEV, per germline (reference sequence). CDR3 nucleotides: TGTGCCAGCAGTTTAACAGGGTACATGAACACTGAAGCTTTCTTT. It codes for CASSLTGYMNTEAFF.